The next 9 T cell receptor beta chains were all read from a single sample in a study of blood T cell repertoires in COVID-19. Produced via immunoSEQ multiplex PCR; TCRdb's table is partial and in-frame only. Of around 190,000 clones in the sample, about nine tenths are singletons; the top ten hold approximately 9%. Sample: PBMCs or T cells enriched from blood (not recorded which). The receptor source for this set is a woman in her late teens or twenties who had recovered from COVID-19.

For the CDR3, the DNA is TGTGCCAGCAGCCCATGGACTAGCGGGAGCGGCGAGCAGTACTTC. It is translated as CASSPWTSGSGEQYF. This chain joins TRBV5-4 and TRBJ2-7; 13 bases are shared with TRBD2. The CDR3 extends over 15 amino acids. V gave up 4 bases and J gave up 6 bases; unmatched junction bases: 7. CDR1 and CDR2 from the germline V gene are SGHNT and YYREEE (reference sequence).

The chain combines TRBV19 with TRBJ2-7; D perhaps matches TRBD2 (6 bases). This CDR3 region has 13 residues. Trimming pared 6 bases from V and 4 bases from J, leaving 13 bases between. The germline gives CDR1 LNHDA, CDR2 SQIVND (reference sequence). CDR3 DNA sequence: TGTGCCAGTAGCCCCTCTAGCGAATACGAGCAGTACTTC. This translates into CASSPSSEYEQYF.

The chain links TRBV11-2 to TRBJ1-3, with D unresolved. Germline V gene sequence: CDR1 SGHAT, CDR2 FQNNGV. This CDR3 comprises 13 residues. The V end lost 7 bases, the J end lost 4 bases, and 11 bases lay between the germline ends. The chain's CDR3 is CASTQSGGNTIYF. CDR3 sequence (DNA): TGTGCCAGCACCCAAAGCGGGGGAAACACCATATATTTT.

The chain uses TRBV24-1 and TRBJ2-3, with a tentative D call TRBD1 (5 bases). V shed 4 bases and J shed 1 base, with 11 bases lying between them. Per the germline V gene, CDR1 is KGHDR and CDR2 is SFDVKD. The CDR3 has 15 residues. The CDR3: CATSEGVPRTDTQYF. CDR3 sequence (DNA): TGTGCCACCAGTGAAGGGGTTCCGCGCACAGATACGCAGTATTTT.

The rearrangement links TRBV5-1 to TRBJ1-4; D might be TRBD1 (6 bases). Trimming removed 4 bases from V and 5 bases from J, with 12 bases in between. Germline lookup yields CDR1 SGHRS and CDR2 YFSETQ. The CDR3 has 14 residues. This CDR3 is CASSPGQLNEKLFF. CDR3 sequence (DNA): TGCGCCAGCAGCCCAGGACAGCTGAATGAAAAACTGTTTTTT.

This clone occurred once. This chain joins TRBV3-1 (or the pseudogene TRBV3-2) and TRBJ1-5, with a tentative D call TRBD1 (6 bases). V lost 4 bases to trimming and J lost 5 bases, with 18 bases between them. CDR1 is LGHDT and CDR2 is YNNKEL in the germline V gene (reference sequence). The CDR3 consists of 16 residues. CDR3 residues: CASSLSLITGHQPQHF. The CDR3 DNA reads TGTGCCAGCAGCCTCTCTTTGATCACAGGGCATCAGCCCCAGCATTTT.

The chain is built from TRBV15 and TRBJ2-7; possible D gene TRBD1, 6 bases. With 1 base removed from V and 1 base from J, the gap between germline ends came to 14 bases. CDR1 is LNHNV, CDR2 YYDKDF, per germline (reference sequence). The CDR3 has 16 amino acids. CDR3 nucleotide sequence: TGTGCCACCAGCAGAGGGGGGCAGGGTGCGTCCTACGAGCAGTACTTC. The encoded protein is CATSRGGQGASYEQYF. Together with reference TRBV15 and TRBJ2-7, the CDR3 gives the full variable domain: DAMVIQNPRYQVTQFGKPVTLSCSQTLNHNVMYWYQQKSSQAPKLLFHYYDKDFNNEADTPDNFQSRRPNTSFCFLDIRSPGLGDTAMYLCATSRGGQGASYEQYFGPGTRLTVT.

The chain combines TRBV28 with TRBJ1-4; 9 bases match TRBD1. V shed 5 bases, J shed 10 bases, and the junction held 8 bases outside the gene matches. CDR1 and CDR2 (germline): MDHEN, SYDVKM. The CDR3 covers 14 residues. The CDR3 DNA reads TGTGCCAGCAGTCACAGGGGGCTACTGGGAAAACTGTTTTTT. Protein sequence: CASSHRGLLGKLFF.

This CDR3 reads CASSPGQGKQETQYF. In DNA, the CDR3 is TGTGCCAGCAGCCCCGGACAGGGAAAACAAGAGACCCAGTACTTC. This chain uses TRBV3-1 (or the pseudogene TRBV3-2) with TRBJ2-5; TRBD1 agrees at 8 bases. The germline V gene has CDR1 LGHDT and CDR2 YNNKEL (reference sequence). J was trimmed by 2 bases and V by 4 bases; bases with no gene match: 6. CDR3 length equals 15 residues.